A selection of T cell receptor beta chains follows, all from one sample in a study of regulatory T cells in long-lasting Graves disease. Each CDR3 protein is one row after TCRdb ran MiXCR on the multiplex PCR reads. The sample carries hundreds of thousands of distinct CDR3 sequences, roughly 14% recorded once. This sample also belongs to another study, concerning T cells in Graves' hyperthyroidism and ophthalmopathy.

The material sequenced was peripheral blood mononuclear cells (PBMCs), taken at new diagnosis, from a patient treated with antithyroid drugs. The receptor set was obtained from a young man with Graves disease. Both conserved end residues are part of each CDR3. D genes are given only for firm matches. Clone size, where shown, is once, few, many, or a class for clones that have expanded.

V gene	clone size	J gene	D gene	CDR3 protein	CDR3 DNA
TRBV20-1	.	TRBJ1-2	TRBD1	CSASYYPTGGNGYTF	TGCAGTGCTAGCTACTACCCGACAGGGGGAAATGGCTACACCTTC
TRBV3-1	few	TRBJ1-2	.	CASSQVQLGVYTF	TGTGCCAGCAGTCAAGTCCAGCTTGGAGTCTACACCTTC
TRBV28	many	TRBJ2-7	TRBD1	CASTLWDRVGSEQYF	TGTGCCAGCACCCTTTGGGACAGGGTAGGTAGCGAGCAGTACTTC
TRBV28	few	TRBJ2-7	TRBD2	CATRGLAGEDDEQYF	TGTGCCACTAGGGGACTAGCGGGTGAGGATGACGAGCAGTACTTC
TRBV28	many	TRBJ2-1	TRBD2	CASSSLAGGINNEQFF	TGTGCCAGCAGTTCTTTAGCGGGAGGGATTAACAATGAGCAGTTCTTC
TRBV20-1	many	TRBJ2-7	.	CSARSGGPYEQYF	TGCAGTGCTAGGTCAGGGGGGCCCTACGAGCAGTACTTC
TRBV30	.	TRBJ1-6	.	CAWSNQGNSPLHF	TGTGCCTGGAGTAACCAGGGGAATTCACCCCTCCACTTT
TRBV10-3	many	TRBJ1-4	.	CATQKGDGNEKLFF	TGTGCAACCCAGAAGGGGGACGGTAATGAAAAACTGTTTTTT
TRBV12-3/TRBV12-4	many	TRBJ1-3	.	CASSSHGSGNTIYF	TGTGCCAGCTCATCTCACGGCTCTGGAAACACCATATATTTT
TRBV11-2	many	TRBJ2-1	.	CASSQGGLEQFF	TGTGCCAGCAGCCAAGGCGGGCTTGAGCAGTTCTTC
TRBV15	many	TRBJ2-3	.	CATSREEGRTDTQYF	TGTGCCACCAGCAGAGAGGAGGGACGCACAGATACGCAGTATTTT
TRBV7-6	.	TRBJ1-1	.	CASSLGPRGTEAFF	TGTGCCAGCAGCTTGGGTCCAAGGGGTACTGAAGCTTTCTTT
TRBV5-1	many	TRBJ2-1	TRBD1	CASSDGTGSNEQFF	TGCGCCAGCAGCGACGGGACAGGGTCGAATGAGCAGTTCTTC
TRBV10-2	many	TRBJ1-2	.	CASSESLTVYGYTF	TGCGCCAGCAGTGAGTCGCTAACAGTCTATGGCTACACCTTC
TRBV12-5	many	TRBJ2-1	.	CASGLGGAPYNEQFF	TGTGCTAGTGGTTTGGGGGGGGCCCCCTACAATGAGCAGTTCTTC
TRBV5-1	many	TRBJ2-5	.	CASSLSSGLARETQYF	TGCGCCAGCAGCTTGTCAAGTGGGCTAGCGAGAGAGACCCAGTACTTC
TRBV2	many	TRBJ2-1	.	CASRVAVNEQFF	TGTGCCAGCAGGGTAGCGGTCAATGAGCAGTTCTTC
TRBV7-9	few	TRBJ2-2	TRBD1	CASSHPRGQGIDTGELFF	TGTGCCAGCAGCCATCCCAGGGGACAGGGGATTGACACCGGGGAGCTGTTTTTT
TRBV6-9	few	TRBJ2-7	TRBD2	CASSYDLAGTYEQYF	TGTGCCAGCAGTTACGATCTAGCGGGAACCTACGAGCAGTACTTC
TRBV29-1	many	TRBJ2-5	.	CSVEGGDTEETQYF	TGCAGCGTTGAAGGCGGCGATACGGAAGAGACCCAGTACTTC
TRBV5-4	.	TRBJ2-2	.	CATSFPETGELFF	TGTGCCACCTCGTTCCCGGAGACCGGGGAGCTGTTTTTT
TRBV6-1	many	TRBJ2-7	TRBD2	CASSILGGSGSSYEQYF	TGTGCCAGCAGCATTCTTGGGGGTAGCGGGAGCTCCTACGAGCAGTACTTC
TRBV19	many	TRBJ1-5	.	CASSQDSSDYSNQPQHF	TGTGCCAGTAGTCAGGACAGCTCGGACTATAGCAATCAGCCCCAGCATTTT
TRBV5-1	many	TRBJ2-7	.	CASSVQAGQNYEQYF	TGCGCCAGCAGCGTCCAGGCGGGACAGAACTACGAGCAGTACTTC
TRBV7-3	few	TRBJ2-6	.	CASRSPGSGANVLTF	TGTGCCAGCAGGTCGCCGGGCTCTGGGGCCAACGTCCTGACTTTC
TRBV2	many	TRBJ2-5	.	CASSSGQASGQETQYF	.
TRBV20-1	many	TRBJ1-5	.	CSGRAPWGNQPQHF	TGCAGCGGTCGCGCCCCTTGGGGCAATCAGCCCCAGCATTTT
TRBV27	many	TRBJ2-7	TRBD1	CASGEDRASYEQYF	TGTGCCAGCGGAGAGGACAGGGCCTCCTACGAGCAGTACTTC
TRBV19	many	TRBJ1-1	.	CASSIMGAGTEAFF	TGTGCCAGTAGTATAATGGGGGCCGGGACTGAAGCTTTCTTT
TRBV24-1	many	TRBJ2-7	.	CATRDWDGYEQYF	TGTGCCACTAGGGACTGGGACGGCTACGAGCAGTACTTC
TRBV12-3/TRBV12-4	many	TRBJ2-1	.	CASSPAGRHNEQFF	TGTGCCAGCAGCCCCGCGGGGCGACACAATGAGCAGTTCTTC
TRBV6-1	many	TRBJ2-5	.	CASSPLGGSQETQYF	TGTGCCAGCAGTCCCCTAGGCGGGTCCCAAGAGACCCAGTACTTC
TRBV5-1	many	TRBJ2-3	.	CASSLAVGGTDTQYF	TGCGCCAGCAGCTTGGCGGTAGGGGGCACAGATACGCAGTATTTT